Shown below are 32 T cell receptor beta chains from a single sample sequenced in a study of T cell changes during pregnancy in multiple sclerosis. Clones were read by immunoSEQ multiplex PCR, and TCRdb kept only the in-frame ones, dropping some. Of about 84,000 clones in the sample, 94% are singletons; the top ten hold more than 0.85%. The source material was peripheral blood, sampled in the second trimester of pregnancy. Receptors originate from a female donor in good health, enrolled as a control in a pregnancy study.

This chain links TRBV6-1 with TRBJ2-1; maybe TRBD1 (6 bases). The CDR3 is made up of 16 amino acids. In germline, CDR1 is MNHNS, CDR2 SASEGT. The V and J ends lost 2 bases and 2 bases respectively, with 13 bases between them. CDR3 coding DNA: TGTGCCAGCAGTGAACTGACAGGAACTACCTACAATGAGCAGTTCTTC. It codes for CASSELTGTTYNEQFF.

The gene calls are TRBV6-1 and TRBJ2-7; D uncertain. CDR1 is MNHNS and CDR2 is SASEGT in the germline V gene. The ends were cut back, 2 bases at V and 1 base at J, with 21 bases in the middle. There are 18 residues in the CDR3. The CDR3 spells CASSEQAPSRPGSYEQYF. CDR3 coding DNA: TGTGCCAGCAGTGAACAAGCGCCCTCCCGCCCTGGATCCTACGAGCAGTACTTC.

This chain connects TRBV11-3 to TRBJ2-2; D not certain. Looked up from germline, CDR1 is SGHNT and CDR2 is YENEEA. V lost 1 base and J 6 bases, leaving 9 bases between the germline ends. The CDR3 consists of 14 residues. This CDR3 is CASSLGQVAGELFF. Written as DNA, the CDR3 is TGTGCCAGCAGCTTAGGTCAGGTGGCCGGGGAGCTGTTTTTT.

The rearrangement links TRBV5-4 to TRBJ2-3; 8 nucleotides align to TRBD2. This CDR3 region has 15 residues. The ends lost 6 bases at V and 5 bases at J; junction bases unmatched: 11. Germline assignment: CDR1 SGHNT and CDR2 YYREEE (reference sequence). The CDR3 is CASTSLSGGGDTQYF. The CDR3 DNA reads as TGTGCCAGCACCTCTTTATCGGGAGGGGGAGATACGCAGTATTTT.

This chain joins TRBV2 and TRBJ2-7; possibly TRBD2 for D (6 bases). CDR3 length: 14 residues. Between the trimmed V and J ends, which lost 8 bases and 4 bases, there was a span of 18 bases. Germline CDR1 SNHLY, CDR2 FYNNEI. The CDR3 loop reads CASGVVGGRYEQYF. For the CDR3, the DNA is TGTGCCAGCGGGGTAGTGGGAGGTAGATACGAGCAGTACTTC.

This chain uses TRBV9 with TRBJ2-5; 7 bases fit TRBD2. The V gene end was trimmed by 0 bases and the J gene end by 5 bases; junction bases not matched to a gene: 7. Germline CDR1 is SGDLS and CDR2 is YYNGEE. CDR3 size: 15 residues. DNA for the CDR3: TGTGCCAGCAGCGTAGCTGGGGGGGAGCGGGAGACCCAGTACTTC. Its translation: CASSVAGGERETQYF.

This clone was found once. The rearrangement links TRBV6-1 to TRBJ2-5; 9 bases are a match to TRBD1. The CDR3 consists of 15 residues. CDR1 is MNHNS and CDR2 is SASEGT in the germline V gene. The V gene end was trimmed by 4 bases and the J gene end by 5 bases; junction bases not matched to a gene: 8. The CDR3 loop is CASSADRGGWETQYF. The CDR3 coding sequence is TGTGCCAGCAGTGCCGACAGGGGGGGGTGGGAGACCCAGTACTTC.

This clone was counted between two and nine times. This chain joins TRBV19 and TRBJ2-1; 7 bases map to TRBD2. Germline CDR1 and CDR2: LNHDA and SQIVND (reference sequence). Unmatched junction bases numbered 7, after V lost 5 bases and J lost 6 bases. The CDR3 runs 14 residues. In nucleotides, the CDR3 is TGTGCCAGTAGTCCGGGGGGACTAAGCAATGAGCAGTTCTTC. This codes for CASSPGGLSNEQFF.

The chain has TRBV5-1 and TRBJ2-7; 8 bases fit TRBD1. Germline V lookup: CDR1 SGHRS, CDR2 YFSETQ. With 4 bases clipped from V and 3 bases from J, the junction kept 12 bases outside the gene matches. The CDR3 is 16 amino acids. The DNA of the CDR3 is TGCGCCAGCAGCCCTTTCGGACAGGGAGGCTACTACGAGCAGTACTTC. As protein: CASSPFGQGGYYEQYF.

The gene calls are TRBV18 and TRBJ2-3; weak D call: TRBD2 (5 bases). From germline, CDR1 is KGHSH and CDR2 LQKENI. The ends were cut back, 3 bases at V and 6 bases at J, with 25 bases in the middle. The CDR3 sequence is 18 residues long. Written as DNA, the CDR3 is TGTGCCAGCTCACCCATGACGTTTGGGCGGGTGGCCATGGATACGCAGTATTTT. It specifies CASSPMTFGRVAMDTQYF. The variable domain in full, with the rest retrieved from reference TRBV18 and TRBJ2-3, is NAGVMQNPRHLVRRRGQEARLRCSPMKGHSHVYWYRQLPEEGLKFMVYLQKENIIDESGMPKERFSAEFPKEGPSILRIQQVVRGDSAAYFCASSPMTFGRVAMDTQYFGPGTRLTVL.

The chain combines TRBV5-5 with TRBJ1-5, with D possibly matching TRBD1 (5 bases). The ends were cut back, 3 bases at V and 5 bases at J, with 9 bases in the middle. The CDR3 contains 13 residues. Germline CDR1 is SGHKS and CDR2 is YYEKEE (reference sequence). The CDR3 is CASSYTGDQPQHF. CDR3 nucleotide sequence: TGTGCCAGCAGCTATACAGGAGATCAGCCCCAGCATTTT.

The genes are TRBV7-9 and TRBJ2-3, with TRBD2 matching 10 bases. Germline trimming cut 5 bases from V and 3 bases from J; bases unmatched to any gene: 5. This CDR3 is built from 15 residues. From germline, CDR1 is SEHNR and CDR2 FQNEAQ (reference sequence). The DNA of the CDR3 is TGTGCCAGCAGCCAAGCGGGAGGGAGTACAGATACGCAGTATTTT. Residues: CASSQAGGSTDTQYF. The full variable domain, in which reference TRBV7-9 and TRBJ2-3 provide the parts outside the CDR3, is DTGVSQNPRHKITKRGQNVTFRCDPISEHNRLYWYRQTLGQGPEFLTYFQNEAQLEKSRLLSDRFSAERPKGSFSTLEIQRTEQGDSAMYLCASSQAGGSTDTQYFGPGTRLTVL.

This chain connects TRBV2 to TRBJ1-5, with a possible D match to TRBD1 (5 bases). CDR1 and CDR2 from the germline V gene are SNHLY and FYNNEI. The V gene lost 7 bases and the J gene lost 8 bases, with 18 bases spanning the gap. CDR3 length: 14 residues. The CDR3 DNA reads TGTGCCAGCAACCTTCAGGGAACCGAAGAGCCCCAGCATTTT. It translates to CASNLQGTEEPQHF.

The rearrangement uses TRBV28 and TRBJ2-2; 12 positions match TRBD2. Germline loops: CDR1 MDHEN, CDR2 SYDVKM. With 6 bases clipped from V and 6 bases from J, the junction kept 11 bases outside the gene matches. The CDR3 has 17 residues. CDR3 nucleotides: TGTGCCAGCAGCCAAGGGGCGGCTAGCGGGAGGGCCGGGGAGCTGTTTTTT. This encodes CASSQGAASGRAGELFF.

This clone was seen only once. This chain's CDR3 is CSVGSNGETQYF. CDR3 sequence (DNA): TGCAGCGTTGGGAGCAACGGAGAGACCCAGTACTTC. The chain links TRBV29-1 to TRBJ2-5; D not certain. CDR3 size: 12 residues. V was trimmed by 4 bases and J by 4 bases, leaving 10 bases between them. CDR1 is SQVTM, CDR2 ANQGSEA, per germline.

The chain joins TRBV5-1 to TRBJ2-3, with 7 bases lining up with TRBD2. Looked up from germline, CDR1 is SGHRS and CDR2 is YFSETQ. The V and J ends lost 1 base and 10 bases, in that order; junction bases with no gene match: 15. The CDR3 sequence is 16 residues long. DNA of the CDR3: TGCGCCAGCAGCTTGCTGTCCAGCGGGACCGCTTACCCGCAGTATTTT. Its translation is CASSLLSSGTAYPQYF.

This clone was seen once. The chain uses TRBV18 and TRBJ2-3; no reliable D call. The V end lost 2 bases, the J end lost 3 bases, and 9 bases lay between the germline ends. Germline V CDR1 and CDR2: KGHSH, LQKENI. The CDR3 runs 14 residues. CDR3 nucleotides: TGTGCCAGCTCACCATCAGTCAGGACAGATACGCAGTATTTT. Its translation is CASSPSVRTDTQYF.

This rearrangement joins TRBV19 to TRBJ2-1; a possible D gene is TRBD1 (6 bases). CDR3 size: 14 residues. CDR1 is LNHDA, CDR2 SQIVND, per germline (reference sequence). Trimming took off 6 bases at V and 1 base at J, with 10 bases between the two ends. CDR3 loop: CASSQGRSYNEQFF. The CDR3 DNA is TGTGCCAGTAGCCAGGGGCGGTCCTACAATGAGCAGTTCTTC.

The chain combines TRBV6-1 with TRBJ2-5; D is uncertain. The CDR3 has 15 residues. Germline CDR1 reads MNHNS; CDR2 reads SASEGT. V lost 2 bases, J lost 2 bases, and 12 bases lay in between. CDR3 amino acids: CASSETMGQQETQYF. In DNA, the CDR3 is TGTGCCAGCAGTGAAACCATGGGCCAGCAAGAGACCCAGTACTTC.

The chain is built from TRBV27 and TRBJ2-7, with TRBD2 matching over 8 bases. J lost 9 bases, V lost 2 bases, and 9 bases had no gene match. The V gene's germline CDR1 is MNHEY and CDR2 SMNVEV (reference sequence). CDR3 length equals 14 residues. Written as DNA, the CDR3 is TGTGCCAGCAGTTTAACGAGCGGGAGAAGCTGGCAGTACTTC. It translates to CASSLTSGRSWQYF.

CDR3 bases: TGTGCCAGCAGCCAAGGAGCGGGAGGGCCAGAAGATACGCAGTATTTT. This codes for CASSQGAGGPEDTQYF. The chain is built from TRBV4-2 and TRBJ2-3; 10 bases match TRBD2. CDR1 is LGHNA, CDR2 YNFKEQ, per germline. J gave up 5 bases and V 1 base, and 6 bases lay outside the gene matches. The CDR3 totals 16 residues.

This rearrangement joins TRBV19 to TRBJ1-4, with D possibly being TRBD1 (5 bases). Between the trimmed V and J ends, which lost 6 bases and 8 bases, there was a span of 16 bases. The V gene's germline CDR1 is LNHDA and CDR2 SQIVND (reference sequence). The CDR3 spans 14 residues. CDR3 amino acids: CASRKNRGEEKLFF. The CDR3 bases are TGTGCCAGTAGAAAGAACCGGGGGGAGGAAAAACTGTTTTTT.

This CDR3 is CASSGPRGRALRDTQYF. Here the CDR3 DNA reads TGTGCCAGCAGCGGACCCCGCGGGAGGGCCTTAAGGGATACGCAGTATTTT. The rearrangement uses TRBV9 and TRBJ2-3; 9 bases line up with TRBD2. The germline gives CDR1 SGDLS, CDR2 YYNGEE. The trim removed 3 bases at V and 6 bases at J, leaving 14 bases unmatched. This CDR3 is built from 17 residues.

V usage is TRBV5-1 and J usage is TRBJ2-5, with a possible D match to TRBD2 (5 bases). The V end lost 0 bases, the J end lost 4 bases, and 10 bases lay between the germline ends. Germline-derived CDR1 and CDR2 are SGHRS and YFSETQ. This CDR3 is 14 amino acids long. The CDR3 spells CASSLATLAETQYF. The CDR3 nucleotides read TGCGCCAGCAGCTTGGCAACCCTAGCAGAGACCCAGTACTTC.

The chain has TRBV5-4 and TRBJ2-5; D might be TRBD2 (5 bases). The germline V and J ends were trimmed by 4 bases and 6 bases, with 19 bases remaining between them. The germline V gene has CDR1 SGHNT and CDR2 YYREEE (reference sequence). The CDR3 contains 15 residues. The CDR3 nucleotides read TGTGCCAGCAGCCCATCTTCCGGAGGCGTTAAGACCCAGTACTTC. It specifies CASSPSSGGVKTQYF. The full variable domain, rest sourced from reference TRBV5-4 and TRBJ2-5, is ETGVTQSPTHLIKTRGQQVTLRCSSQSGHNTVSWYQQALGQGPQFIFQYYREEENGRGNFPPRFSGLQFPNYSSELNVNALELDDSALYLCASSPSSGGVKTQYFGPGTRLLVL.

V gene TRBV2 combines with J gene TRBJ2-3, with a tentative D call TRBD1 (6 bases). This CDR3 spans 13 amino acids. The germline CDR1 and CDR2 sequences are SNHLY and FYNNEI. Trimming pared 2 bases from V and 9 bases from J, leaving 12 bases between. The CDR3 reads CASSEQGQATQYF. The CDR3 nucleotides read TGTGCCAGCAGTGAACAGGGGCAGGCGACGCAGTATTTT.

V is TRBV9 and J is TRBJ2-1; 11 bases are a match to TRBD2. J gave up 8 bases and V 0 bases, and 4 bases lay outside the gene matches. The V gene's germline CDR1 is SGDLS and CDR2 YYNGEE. The CDR3 spans 15 residues. The CDR3 DNA reads as TGTGCCAGCAGCGTAGATAGCGGGAGGGGGTATGAGCAGTTCTTC. As protein: CASSVDSGRGYEQFF. The complete variable domain, with remaining parts taken from reference TRBV9 and TRBJ2-1, reads DSGVTQTPKHLITATGQRVTLRCSPRSGDLSVYWYQQSLDQGLQFLIQYYNGEERAKGNILERFSAQQFPDLHSELNLSSLELGDSALYFCASSVDSGRGYEQFFGPGTRLTVL.

This chain links TRBV21-1 with TRBJ2-7; the D call of TRBD2 is as the table states it, not checked on the DNA. TRBV21-1 is a pseudogene segment. CDR3 size: 16 residues. In DNA, the CDR3 is TGTGCCAGCAGCACATGGACTAGCGGGCAACCCTACGAGCAGTACTTC. The encoded protein is CASSTWTSGQPYEQYF.

The chain carries TRBV28 and TRBJ2-1; 7 nucleotides align to TRBD1. V lost 5 bases and J lost 8; bases outside the gene matches: 6. CDR1 MDHEN and CDR2 SYDVKM come from the germline V gene. This CDR3 comprises 13 residues. CDR3 amino acids: CASSRQGLDEQFF. Written as DNA, the CDR3 is TGTGCCAGCAGTCGACAGGGTCTGGATGAGCAGTTCTTC.

J is TRBJ2-1 and V is TRBV6-4; 10 bases line up with TRBD2. The CDR3 is made up of 14 amino acids. Trimming at V came to 6 bases and at J to 8 bases, leaving 7 bases not matched to a gene. The germline V gene encodes CDR1 MRHNA and CDR2 SNTAGT. This chain's CDR3 is CASSPSGSTDEQFF. The CDR3 region has the DNA TGTGCCAGCAGCCCTAGCGGGAGTACGGATGAGCAGTTCTTC.

The rearrangement uses TRBV4-2 and TRBJ2-7, with a weak D call TRBD2 (6 bases). This CDR3 spans 14 amino acids. V was shortened by 1 base and J by 6 bases, with 13 bases between the two germline ends. Germline V gives CDR1 LGHNA, CDR2 YNFKEQ. The DNA of the CDR3 is TGTGCCAGCAGCCAAGTGGAGGGAGCGAGCGAGCAGTACTTC. This translates into CASSQVEGASEQYF.

The rearrangement joins TRBV7-2 to TRBJ1-1, with D maybe TRBD1 (6 bases). The CDR3 extends over 14 amino acids. Germline V gene sequence: CDR1 SGHTA, CDR2 FQGNSA. Deletions cut 4 bases from V and 1 base from J, with 10 bases between. The chain's CDR3 is CASSSRGRNTEAFF. The CDR3 bases are TGTGCCAGCAGCTCCAGGGGACGGAACACTGAAGCTTTCTTT.